The text below deals with one T cell receptor (beta chain). As yet, its antigen is unknown. These data come from a study of T cells after yellow fever vaccination. TCRdb recomputed calls from the 5' RACE reads with MiXCR, one row per CDR3 protein. The sample lists approximately 550,000 distinct CDR3 sequences; less than 20% were seen once. Study results and limitations: A large majority of primary-vaccination clones showed up again after the booster (roughly 95% CD4, roughly 88% CD8). Contamination of FACS-sorted repertoires by abundant clonotypes from the bulk population could occur. Peaking on day 5 versus 15, the secondary response was faster but weaker.

This receptor was identified in a young man who received the YFV17D yellow fever vaccine. This sample comprised PBMCs, obtained 15 days after the yellow fever booster vaccination.

The CDR3 here is CASSLAFATDEQFF. Written as DNA, the CDR3 is TGTGCCAGCAGCTTAGCCTTTGCCACGGATGAGCAGTTCTTC. The chain joins TRBV7-2 to TRBJ2-1; D is unresolved. CDR3 length: 14 residues. Germline V gene sequence: CDR1 SGHTA, CDR2 FQGNSA. V lost 0 bases to trimming and J lost 8 bases, with 11 bases between them.